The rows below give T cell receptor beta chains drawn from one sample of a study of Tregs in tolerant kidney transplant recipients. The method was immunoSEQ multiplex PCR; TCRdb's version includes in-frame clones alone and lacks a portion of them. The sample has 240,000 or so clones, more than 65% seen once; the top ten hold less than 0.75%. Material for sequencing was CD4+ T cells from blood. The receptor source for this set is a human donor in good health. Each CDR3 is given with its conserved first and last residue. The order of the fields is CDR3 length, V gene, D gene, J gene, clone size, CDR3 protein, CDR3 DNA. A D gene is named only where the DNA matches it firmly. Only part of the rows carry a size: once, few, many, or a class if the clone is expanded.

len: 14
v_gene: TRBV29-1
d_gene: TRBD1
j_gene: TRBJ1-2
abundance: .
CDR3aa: CSVDRTGRVGGYTF
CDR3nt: TGCAGCGTGGATCGGACAGGGAGGGTGGGTGGCTACACCTTC

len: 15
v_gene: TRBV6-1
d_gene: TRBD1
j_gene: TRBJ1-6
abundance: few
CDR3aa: CASRTDRVDNSPLHF
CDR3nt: TGTGCCAGCAGAACGGACAGGGTGGACAATTCACCCCTCCACTTT

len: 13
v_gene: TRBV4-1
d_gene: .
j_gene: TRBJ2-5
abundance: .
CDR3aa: CASSQWTAETQYF
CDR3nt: TGCGCCAGCAGCCAATGGACAGCAGAGACCCAGTACTTC

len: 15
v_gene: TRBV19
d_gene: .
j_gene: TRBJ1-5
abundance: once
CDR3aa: CASSMGTGLRQPQHF
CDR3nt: TGTGCCAGTAGTATGGGAACAGGCTTACGACAGCCCCAGCATTTT

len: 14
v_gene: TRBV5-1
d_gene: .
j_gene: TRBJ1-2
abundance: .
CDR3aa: CASSLVGPNYGYTF
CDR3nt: TGCGCCAGCAGCTTGGTAGGGCCCAACTATGGCTACACCTTC

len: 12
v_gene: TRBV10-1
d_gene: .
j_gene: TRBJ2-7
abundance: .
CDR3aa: CASSTGLYEQYF
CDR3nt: TGCGCCAGCAGCACGGGACTCTACGAGCAGTACTTC

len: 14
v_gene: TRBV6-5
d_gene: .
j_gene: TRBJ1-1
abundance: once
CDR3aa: CASSLRKLNTKAFF
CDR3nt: TGTGCCAGCAGTTTACGGAAATTGAACACTAAAGCTTTCTTT

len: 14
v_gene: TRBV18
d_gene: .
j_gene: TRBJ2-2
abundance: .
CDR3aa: CASSPTPNTGELFF
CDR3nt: TGTGCCAGCTCACCCACACCGAACACCGGGGAGCTGTTTTTT

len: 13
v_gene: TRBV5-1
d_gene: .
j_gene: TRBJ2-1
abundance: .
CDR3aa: CASPVGRDNEQFF
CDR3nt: TGCGCCAGTCCGGTGGGCAGAGACAATGAGCAGTTCTTC

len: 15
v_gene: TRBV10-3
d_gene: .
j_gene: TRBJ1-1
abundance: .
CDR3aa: CAIRRTSNWNTEAFF
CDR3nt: TGTGCCATCAGACGGACATCGAATTGGAACACTGAAGCTTTCTTT

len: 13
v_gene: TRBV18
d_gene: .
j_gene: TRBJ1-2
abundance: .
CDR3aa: CASSPSRNYGYTF
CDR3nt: TGTGCCAGCTCACCAAGCAGGAACTATGGCTACACCTTC

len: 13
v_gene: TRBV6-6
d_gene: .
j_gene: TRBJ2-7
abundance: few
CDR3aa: CASFRDRSYEQYF
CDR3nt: TGTGCCAGTTTTCGGGATCGCTCCTACGAGCAGTACTTC

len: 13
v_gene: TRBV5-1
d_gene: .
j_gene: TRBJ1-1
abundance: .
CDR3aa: CASSNSDRRRGLF
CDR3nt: TGCGCCAGCAGCAACTCGGACCGTCGCCGCGGTCTCTTT

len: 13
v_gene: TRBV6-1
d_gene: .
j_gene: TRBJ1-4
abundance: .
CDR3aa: CASNRLTNEKLFF
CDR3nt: TGTGCCAGCAACCGGCTGACTAATGAAAAACTGTTTTTT

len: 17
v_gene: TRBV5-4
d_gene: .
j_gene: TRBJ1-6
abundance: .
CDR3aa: CASSLVGGISNNSPLHF
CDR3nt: TGTGCCAGCAGCTTGGTAGGGGGGATATCGAATAATTCACCCCTCCACTTT

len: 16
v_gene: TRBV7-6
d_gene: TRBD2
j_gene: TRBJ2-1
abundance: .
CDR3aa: CASSLGGGGVYNEQFF
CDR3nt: TGTGCCAGCAGCTTAGGCGGCGGGGGGGTATACAATGAGCAGTTCTTC

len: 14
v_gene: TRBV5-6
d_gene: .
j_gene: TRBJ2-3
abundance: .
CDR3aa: CASRAYGSTDTQYF
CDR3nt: TGTGCCAGCAGGGCCTACGGGAGCACAGATACGCAGTATTTT

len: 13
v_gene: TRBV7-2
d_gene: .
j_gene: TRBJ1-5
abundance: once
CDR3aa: CASSPVGHQPQHF
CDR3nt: TGTGCCAGCAGCCCTGTGGGCCATCAGCCCCAGCATTTT

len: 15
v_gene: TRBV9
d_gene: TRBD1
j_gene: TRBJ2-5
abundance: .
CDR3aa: CASSLRGTKGETQYF
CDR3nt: TGTGCCAGCAGCCTCAGGGGGACAAAGGGAGAGACCCAGTACTTC

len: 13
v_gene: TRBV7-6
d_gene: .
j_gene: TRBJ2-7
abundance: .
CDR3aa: CASGRGSSYEQYF
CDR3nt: TGTGCCAGCGGTCGCGGTAGCTCCTACGAGCAGTACTTC

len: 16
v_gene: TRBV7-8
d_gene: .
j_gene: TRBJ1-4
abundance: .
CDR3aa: CASSSGVGAANEKLFF
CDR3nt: TGTGCCAGCAGCTCCGGGGTGGGTGCAGCTAATGAAAAACTGTTTTTT

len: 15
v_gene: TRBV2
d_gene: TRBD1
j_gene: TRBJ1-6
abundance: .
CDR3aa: CARRGNRGQNSPLHF
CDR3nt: TGTGCCAGAAGAGGGAACAGGGGGCAAAATTCACCCCTCCACTTT

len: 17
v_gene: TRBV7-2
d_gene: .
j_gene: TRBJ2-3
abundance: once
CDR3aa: CASSLVAGNDPTDTQYF
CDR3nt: TGTGCCAGCAGCTTAGTGGCGGGGAACGACCCCACAGATACGCAGTATTTT

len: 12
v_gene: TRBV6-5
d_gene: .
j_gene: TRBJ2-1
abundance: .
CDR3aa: CASSPQYNEQFF
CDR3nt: TGTGCCAGCAGCCCCCAATACAATGAGCAGTTCTTC

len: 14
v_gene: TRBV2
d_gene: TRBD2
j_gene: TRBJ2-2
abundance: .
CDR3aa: CASSETSSPGELFF
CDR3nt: TGTGCCAGCAGCGAGACTAGCTCTCCCGGGGAGCTGTTTTTT

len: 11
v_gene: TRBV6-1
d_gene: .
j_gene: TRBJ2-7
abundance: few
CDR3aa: CASLSGYEQYF
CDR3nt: TGTGCCAGCTTATCCGGCTACGAGCAGTACTTC

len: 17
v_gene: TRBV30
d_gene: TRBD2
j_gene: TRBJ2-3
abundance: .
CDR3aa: CAWNRPWTSGSTDTQYF
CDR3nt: TGTGCCTGGAACCGACCATGGACTAGCGGGAGTACAGATACGCAGTATTTT

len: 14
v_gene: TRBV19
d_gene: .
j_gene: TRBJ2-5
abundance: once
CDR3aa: CASSISGGRETQYF
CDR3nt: TGTGCCAGTAGTATCTCAGGGGGGAGGGAGACCCAGTACTTC

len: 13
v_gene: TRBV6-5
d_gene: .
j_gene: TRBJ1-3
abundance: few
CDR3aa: CAARRAGGNTIYF
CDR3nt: TGTGCCGCCCGGAGGGCAGGGGGAAACACCATATATTTT

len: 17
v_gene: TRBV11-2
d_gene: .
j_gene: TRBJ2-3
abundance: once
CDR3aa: CASSPAGLRGNTDTQYF
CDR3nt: TGTGCCAGCAGCCCCGCTGGGCTCAGGGGAAACACAGATACGCAGTATTTT

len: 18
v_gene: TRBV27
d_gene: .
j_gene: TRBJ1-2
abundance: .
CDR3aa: CASSLKPQGPRAGYGYTF
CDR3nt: TGTGCCAGCAGTTTAAAGCCTCAGGGCCCCCGTGCGGGCTATGGCTACACCTTC

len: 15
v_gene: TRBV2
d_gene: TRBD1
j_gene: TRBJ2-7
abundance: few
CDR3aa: CASNYIQGVKGEQYF
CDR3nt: TGTGCCAGCAACTATATACAGGGGGTTAAAGGCGAGCAGTACTTC

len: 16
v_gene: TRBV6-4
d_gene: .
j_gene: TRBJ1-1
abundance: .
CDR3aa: CASTPPTDTLNTEAFF
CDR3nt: TGTGCCAGCACCCCACCGACAGACACCTTGAACACTGAAGCTTTCTTT

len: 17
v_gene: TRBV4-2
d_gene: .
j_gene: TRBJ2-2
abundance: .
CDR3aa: CASSQETGGIGSGELFF
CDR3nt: TGTGCCAGCAGCCAAGAAACGGGCGGGATTGGTTCCGGGGAGCTGTTTTTT

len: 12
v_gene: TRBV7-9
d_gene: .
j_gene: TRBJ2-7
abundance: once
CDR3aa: CASSSGPYEQYF
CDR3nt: TGTGCCAGCAGCTCGGGCCCTTACGAGCAGTACTTC

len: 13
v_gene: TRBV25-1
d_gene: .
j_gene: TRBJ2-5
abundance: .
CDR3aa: CATSRGVPETQYF
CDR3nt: TGTGCCACTTCCCGCGGGGTCCCGGAGACCCAGTACTTC

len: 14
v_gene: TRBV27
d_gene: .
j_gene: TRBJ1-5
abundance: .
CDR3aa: CASSLYWTDQPQHF
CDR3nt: TGTGCCAGCAGTCTTTACTGGACAGATCAGCCCCAGCATTTT

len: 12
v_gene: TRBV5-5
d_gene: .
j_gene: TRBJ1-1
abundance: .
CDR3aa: CASSFSTLEAFF
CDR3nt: TGTGCCAGCAGCTTTTCGACACTTGAAGCTTTCTTT

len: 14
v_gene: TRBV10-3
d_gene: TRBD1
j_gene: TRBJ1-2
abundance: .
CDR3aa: CAISEGGQGYGYTF
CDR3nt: TGTGCCATCAGTGAAGGGGGACAGGGCTATGGCTACACCTTC

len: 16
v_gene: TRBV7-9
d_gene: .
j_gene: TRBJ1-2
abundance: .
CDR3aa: CASSLEGRSANYGYTF
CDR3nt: TGTGCCAGCAGCTTAGAGGGGAGGTCGGCTAACTATGGCTACACCTTC

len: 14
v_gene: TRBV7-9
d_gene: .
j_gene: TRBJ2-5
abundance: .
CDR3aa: CASSLVPRDPGTYF
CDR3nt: TGTGCCAGCAGCTTAGTCCCCCGGGACCCGGGAACCTACTTC

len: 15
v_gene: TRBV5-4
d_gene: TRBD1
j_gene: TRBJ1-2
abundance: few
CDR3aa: CASSLAGTGAYGYTF
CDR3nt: TGTGCCAGCAGCTTGGCCGGGACAGGGGCCTATGGCTACACCTTC

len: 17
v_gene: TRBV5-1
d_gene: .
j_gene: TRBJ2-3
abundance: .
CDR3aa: CASSLLAAGPSTDTQYF
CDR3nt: TGCGCCAGCAGCTTGTTGGCGGCGGGGCCTAGCACAGATACGCAGTATTTT

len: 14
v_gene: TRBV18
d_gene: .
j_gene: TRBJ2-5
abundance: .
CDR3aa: CASSPTGFQETQYF
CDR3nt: TGTGCCAGCTCACCTACAGGGTTCCAAGAGACCCAGTACTTC

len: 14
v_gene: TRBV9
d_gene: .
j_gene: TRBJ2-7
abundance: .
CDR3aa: CASSSTGTTMEQYF
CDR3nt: TGTGCCAGCAGCTCTACCGGGACAACCATGGAGCAGTACTTC

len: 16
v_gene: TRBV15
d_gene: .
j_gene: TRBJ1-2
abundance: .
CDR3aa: CATSRDGRDPSGGYTF
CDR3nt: TGTGCCACCAGCAGAGATGGCAGGGACCCGTCAGGGGGCTACACCTTC

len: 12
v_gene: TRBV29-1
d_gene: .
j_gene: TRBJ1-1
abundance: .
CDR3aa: CSAGNRNTEAFF
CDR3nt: TGCAGCGCCGGCAATCGGAACACTGAAGCTTTCTTT

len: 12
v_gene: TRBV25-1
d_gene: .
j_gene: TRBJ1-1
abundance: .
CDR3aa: CASSIGGGKAFF
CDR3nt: TGTGCCAGCAGCATAGGGGGGGGAAAAGCTTTCTTT

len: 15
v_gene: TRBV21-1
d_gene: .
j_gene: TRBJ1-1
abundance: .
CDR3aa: CASSHLGGRDTEAFF
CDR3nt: TGTGCCAGCAGCCATCTCGGGGGGCGCGACACTGAAGCTTTCTTT

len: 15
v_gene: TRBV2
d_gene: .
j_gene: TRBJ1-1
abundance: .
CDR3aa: CASSPLGTLGTEAFF
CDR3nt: TGTGCCAGCAGTCCCCTTGGCACCTTGGGCACTGAAGCTTTCTTT

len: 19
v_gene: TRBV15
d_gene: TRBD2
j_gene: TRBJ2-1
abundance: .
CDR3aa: CATSRDEGTSGSSYNEQFF
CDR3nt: TGTGCCACCAGCAGAGATGAGGGGACTAGCGGGAGCTCCTACAATGAGCAGTTCTTC

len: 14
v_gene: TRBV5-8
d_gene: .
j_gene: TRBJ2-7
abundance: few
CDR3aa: CASSLGSRTGEQYF
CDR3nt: TGTGCCAGCAGCTTAGGCTCTCGGACGGGTGAGCAGTACTTC

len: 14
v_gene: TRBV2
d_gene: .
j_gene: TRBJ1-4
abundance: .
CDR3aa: CASSSDSPNEKLFF
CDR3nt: TGTGCCAGCAGTTCTGACAGTCCGAATGAAAAACTGTTTTTT

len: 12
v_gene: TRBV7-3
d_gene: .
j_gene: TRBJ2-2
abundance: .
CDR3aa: CASSHSDGELFF
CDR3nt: TGTGCCAGCAGCCACTCAGACGGGGAGCTGTTTTTT

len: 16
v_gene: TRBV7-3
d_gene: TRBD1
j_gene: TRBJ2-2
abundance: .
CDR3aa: CASSSTGGAGTGELFF
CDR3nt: TGTGCCAGCAGCTCCACAGGGGGCGCGGGGACCGGGGAGCTGTTTTTT

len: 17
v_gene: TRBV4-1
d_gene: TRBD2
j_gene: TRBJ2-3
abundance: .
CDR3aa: CASSLYGTSGSVDTQYF
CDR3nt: TGCGCCAGCAGCCTTTACGGGACTAGCGGGAGTGTGGATACGCAGTATTTT

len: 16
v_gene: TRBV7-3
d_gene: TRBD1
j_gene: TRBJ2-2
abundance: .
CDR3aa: CASSLVGTGNGGELFF
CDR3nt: TGTGCCAGCAGCTTAGTTGGGACAGGGAATGGCGGGGAGCTGTTTTTT